This T cell receptor beta chain is drawn from a study of blood T cell repertoires in COVID-19. As for the study in general: The samples span acute and convalescent COVID-19 from the United States, Italy and Spain. PBMCs, B-cell-depleted T cells, or T cells were the source of the cDNA or gDNA that made up the material.

Germline lookup yields CDR1 SGHDN and CDR2 FVKESK. The ends lost 6 bases at V and 3 bases at J; junction bases unmatched: 6. The CDR3 contains 14 residues. Per the authors' pipeline: The authors estimated nucleated cell counts from reference gene primer amplification. The assay was immunoSEQ multiplex PCR, and TCRdb's table has in-frame clones only and misses some. Clonal size and the V and J genes are those of that table, whereas D and trimming came from the DNA. Of approximately 67,000 clones detected, around 93% appear once; the ten largest clones hold 5.5% to 8%. The source of this sequence is a human donor in a cohort sampled during active COVID-19. The V and J genes are TRBV14 and TRBJ2-5, with TRBD2 matching 8 bases. The sample comprised peripheral blood. CDR3 in amino acids: CASRSGGREETQYF. CDR3 DNA sequence: TGTGCCAGCAGGAGCGGGGGCCGAGAAGAGACCCAGTACTTC. Using reference TRBV14 and TRBJ2-5 for the parts outside the CDR3, the full variable domain is EAGVTQFPSHSVIEKGQTVTLRCDPISGHDNLYWYRRVMGKEIKFLLHFVKESKQDESGMPNNRFLAERTGGTYSTLKVQPAELEDSGVYFCASRSGGREETQYFGPGTRLLVL.